This note documents a single T cell receptor beta chain sequence. Its antigen is not known. PCR employed 60 Vbeta and 13 Jbeta primers. Assay: immunoSEQ multiplex PCR; the TCRdb copy retains only in-frame clones and omits some. Here the sample spans tens of thousands of clones, about three quarters being singletons. This sample stems from a study of cytomegalovirus exposure and HLA in healthy donors. General observations from the study: Available immune exposure information was restricted to CMV serostatus only. Diagnosis of cytomegalovirus status made by the classifier reportedly showed high specificity and sensitivity.

The ends lost 3 bases at V and 7 bases at J; junction bases unmatched: 23. Germline CDR1 is MDHEN and CDR2 is SYDVKM. This CDR3 is 20 amino acids long. This TCR came from a man in his forties in good health and CMV-seronegative. The sample consisted of PBMCs. The chain employs TRBV28 and TRBJ2-3; 9 bases fit TRBD2. The CDR3 sequence: CASSLNKGSPRLAGLNTQYF. The CDR3 coding sequence is TGTGCCAGCAGTTTGAATAAAGGGAGCCCGCGGCTAGCGGGGTTAAATACGCAGTATTTT. Using reference TRBV28 and TRBJ2-3 for the parts outside the CDR3, the full variable domain is DVKVTQSSRYLVKRTGEKVFLECVQDMDHENMFWYRQDPGLGLRLIYFSYDVKMKEKGDIPEGYSVSREKKERFSLILESASTNQTSMYLCASSLNKGSPRLAGLNTQYFGPGTRLTVL.